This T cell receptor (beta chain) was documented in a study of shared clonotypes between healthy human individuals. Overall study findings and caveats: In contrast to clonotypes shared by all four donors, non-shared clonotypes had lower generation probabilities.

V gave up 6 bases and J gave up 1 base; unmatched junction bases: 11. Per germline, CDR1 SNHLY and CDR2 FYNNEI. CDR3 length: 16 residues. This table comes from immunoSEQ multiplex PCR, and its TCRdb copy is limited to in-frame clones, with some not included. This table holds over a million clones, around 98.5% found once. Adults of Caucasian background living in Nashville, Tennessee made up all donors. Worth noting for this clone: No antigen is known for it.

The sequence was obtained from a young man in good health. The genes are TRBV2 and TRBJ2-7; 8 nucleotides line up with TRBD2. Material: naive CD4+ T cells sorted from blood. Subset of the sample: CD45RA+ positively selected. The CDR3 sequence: CASSPKTGGVSYEQYF. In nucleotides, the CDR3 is TGTGCCAGCAGCCCGAAGACCGGGGGGGTTTCCTACGAGCAGTACTTC.